These 17 T cell receptor beta chains share one sample of origin, sequenced in a study of human T cells and chemical hapten exposure. TCRdb analysed the 5' RACE reads with MiXCR anew, one entry per CDR3 protein. The sample shows approximately 80,000 distinct CDR3 sequences, around 15% of them seen only once. It was unfractionated whole blood from which total RNA was extracted. The receptors come from a female donor in good health.

This clonotype has just a few counts. Written as DNA, the CDR3 is TGTGCGTCCCGGGCCGGGGGCCAGGGTTCCCGCAATCAGCCCCAGCATTTT. This codes for CASRAGGQGSRNQPQHF. The chain employs TRBV10-3 and TRBJ1-5, with D possibly being TRBD1 (6 bases). The germline gives CDR1 ENHRY, CDR2 SYGVKD. The CDR3 extends over 17 amino acids.

This clonotype was detected many times. This chain links TRBV20-1 with TRBJ1-5; no reliable D call. CDR3 length: 14 amino acids. Germline V gene data show CDR1 as DFQATT and CDR2 as SNEGSKA (reference sequence). V gave up 3 bases and J gave up 0 bases, with 9 bases separating them. The CDR3 DNA follows: TGCAGTGCTAGCCCCGGCGATAGCAATCAGCCCCAGCATTTT. Its translation is CSASPGDSNQPQHF.

There are a few counts of this clonotype. CDR3 nucleotide sequence: TGTGCCAGCAGCTCCCCCGGAGCGGGAGTAATGTTCTTC. Its protein product is CASSSPGAGVMFF. This chain uses TRBV11-2 with TRBJ2-1; 8 positions match TRBD2. The CDR3 spans 13 residues. J was trimmed by 15 bases and V by 4 bases; bases with no gene match: 11. Germline V gene lookup returns CDR1 SGHAT and CDR2 FQNNGV.

The chain employs TRBV24-1 and TRBJ1-1; no clear D. Germline CDR1 KGHDR, CDR2 SFDVKD. Trimming took 11 bases from V and 2 from J, leaving 17 bases between them. There are 14 residues in the CDR3. The CDR3 protein is CASKVTELNTEAFF. CDR3 coding DNA: TGTGCCAGCAAGGTTACAGAACTAAACACTGAAGCTTTCTTT.

The rearrangement joins TRBV20-1 to TRBJ1-2; 10 positions match TRBD1. The length of the CDR3 is 16 residues. Germline assignment: CDR1 DFQATT and CDR2 SNEGSKA (reference sequence). With 6 bases clipped from V and 4 bases from J, the junction kept 14 bases outside the gene matches. This CDR3 is CSARTLGQGEGYGYTF. DNA of the CDR3: TGCAGTGCCCGAACGCTCGGACAGGGGGAGGGCTATGGCTACACCTTC.

V usage is TRBV20-1 and J usage is TRBJ2-3, with 12 bases identical to TRBD2. CDR3 length: 15 residues. The trim removed 2 bases at V and 5 bases at J, leaving 5 bases unmatched. Germline V gene sequence: CDR1 DFQATT, CDR2 SNEGSKA (reference sequence). The CDR3 nucleotides read TGCAGTGCTAGAAAACTAGCGGGGGGAAAAGATACGCAGTATTTT. This gives the protein CSARKLAGGKDTQYF.

The chain links TRBV19 to TRBJ1-1, with D possibly TRBD1 on 5 matching bases. Trimming removed 3 bases at V and 3 bases at J, with 17 bases between. Per the germline V gene, CDR1 is LNHDA and CDR2 is SQIVND (reference sequence). This CDR3 contains 16 residues. This CDR3 reads CASSIMGSRGDTEAFF. The DNA of the CDR3 is TGTGCCAGTAGTATTATGGGGAGCCGGGGGGACACTGAAGCTTTCTTT. The complete variable domain, with remaining parts taken from reference TRBV19 and TRBJ1-1, reads DGGITQSPKYLFRKEGQNVTLSCEQNLNHDAMYWYRQDPGQGLRLIYYSQIVNDFQKGDIAEGYSVSREKKESFPLTVTSAQKNPTAFYLCASSIMGSRGDTEAFFGQGTRLTVV.

V is TRBV5-6 and J is TRBJ1-5; D may be TRBD1 (6 bases). Germline V lookup: CDR1 SGHDT, CDR2 YYEEEE. Trimming took off 4 bases at V and 0 bases at J, with 8 bases between the two ends. CDR3 size: 14 residues. The CDR3 coding sequence is TGTGCCAGCAGCCAGGGGACTAGCAATCAGCCCCAGCATTTT. Residues: CASSQGTSNQPQHF. Full variable domain (outside the CDR3, taken from reference TRBV5-6 and TRBJ1-5): DAGVTQSPTHLIKTRGQQVTLRCSPKSGHDTVSWYQQALGQGPQFIFQYYEEEERQRGNFPDRFSGHQFPNYSSELNVNALLLGDSALYLCASSQGTSNQPQHFGDGTRLSIL.

This clonotype has only a few counts. The V and J genes are TRBV29-1 and TRBJ2-1; D remains unclear. The CDR3 is made up of 12 amino acids. V was clipped by 3 bases and J by 5 bases, with 8 bases between them. Germline V gene lookup returns CDR1 SQVTM and CDR2 ANQGSEA. CDR3 coding DNA: TGCAGCGTTGATCCGCGAGACAATGAGCAGTTCTTC. Encoded protein: CSVDPRDNEQFF.

The rearrangement joins TRBV6-5 to TRBJ2-5, with 9 bases identical to TRBD2. The CDR3 extends over 16 amino acids. Trimming took 0 bases from V and 2 from J; bases not matched to a gene: 4. The germline CDR1 and CDR2 sequences are MNHEY and SVGAGI. The DNA for the CDR3 is TGTGCCAGCAGTTACTCGAAGGCGGGAGGGCAAGAGACCCAGTACTTC. Its translation: CASSYSKAGGQETQYF.

The chain combines TRBV10-3 with TRBJ2-1; D may be TRBD1 (6 bases). The CDR3 loop spans 16 amino acids. The ends were cut back, 0 bases at V and 0 bases at J, with 9 bases in the middle. Germline-derived CDR1 and CDR2 are ENHRY and SYGVKD. CDR3 nucleotide sequence: TGTGCCATCAGTGAGTCCGACAGGAGCTCCTACAATGAGCAGTTCTTC. This codes for CAISESDRSSYNEQFF.

This clonotype was counted a few times. The V call is TRBV20-1, the J call TRBJ1-5; D unclear. Germline-derived CDR1 and CDR2 are DFQATT and SNEGSKA (reference sequence). The CDR3 has 13 residues. V was shortened by 3 bases and J by 3 bases, with 9 bases between the two germline ends. This CDR3 is CSASRRDNQPQHF. As DNA, the CDR3 is TGCAGTGCTAGTCGTCGAGACAATCAGCCCCAGCATTTT.

This clonotype is medium-sized in the sample. The CDR3, as DNA: TGCAGTGCTAGTAAGGGACAGGGGGCAAGCTATGGCTACACCTTC. Amino acid sequence: CSASKGQGASYGYTF. The chain has TRBV20-1 and TRBJ1-2; 12 bases align to TRBD1. This CDR3 region has 15 residues. Germline V lookup: CDR1 DFQATT, CDR2 SNEGSKA (reference sequence). Germline trimming cut 3 bases from V and 4 bases from J; bases unmatched to any gene: 6.

The chain has TRBV12-3 or TRBV12-4 and TRBJ1-1; maybe TRBD1 (6 bases). This CDR3 contains 17 residues. V gave up 3 bases and J gave up 4 bases, with 21 bases separating them. The CDR3 protein is CASSFRDTVERSTEAFF. In DNA form, the CDR3 reads TGTGCCAGCAGTTTCCGGGACACGGTCGAGCGTAGCACTGAAGCTTTCTTT.

The chain combines TRBV5-1 with TRBJ1-4; TRBD1 aligns across 7 bases. This CDR3 is 16 amino acids long. Germline CDR1 and CDR2: SGHRS and YFSETQ. Trimming removed 4 bases from V and 7 bases from J; junction bases left unmatched: 13. CDR3 loop: CASSSLTGAGGEKLFF. CDR3 coding DNA: TGCGCCAGCAGCAGCCTTACAGGGGCCGGGGGTGAAAAACTGTTTTTT.

This rearrangement joins TRBV2 to TRBJ1-5; 7 bases map to TRBD1. The CDR3 has 14 amino acids. Trimming cost V 4 bases and J 7 bases; bases outside gene matches: 7. The germline V gene encodes CDR1 SNHLY and CDR2 FYNNEI. CDR3 in amino acids: CASSADRVGQPQHF. In nucleotides, the CDR3 is TGTGCCAGCAGTGCCGACAGGGTAGGGCAGCCCCAGCATTTT.

V usage is TRBV20-1 and J usage is TRBJ1-5; 8 positions match TRBD1. This CDR3 contains 13 residues. Germline CDR1 and CDR2: DFQATT and SNEGSKA (reference sequence). J lost 3 bases, V lost 6 bases, and 4 bases had no gene match. CDR3 amino acids: CSASGQVNQPQHF. The DNA of the CDR3 is TGCAGTGCATCGGGACAGGTCAATCAGCCCCAGCATTTT.